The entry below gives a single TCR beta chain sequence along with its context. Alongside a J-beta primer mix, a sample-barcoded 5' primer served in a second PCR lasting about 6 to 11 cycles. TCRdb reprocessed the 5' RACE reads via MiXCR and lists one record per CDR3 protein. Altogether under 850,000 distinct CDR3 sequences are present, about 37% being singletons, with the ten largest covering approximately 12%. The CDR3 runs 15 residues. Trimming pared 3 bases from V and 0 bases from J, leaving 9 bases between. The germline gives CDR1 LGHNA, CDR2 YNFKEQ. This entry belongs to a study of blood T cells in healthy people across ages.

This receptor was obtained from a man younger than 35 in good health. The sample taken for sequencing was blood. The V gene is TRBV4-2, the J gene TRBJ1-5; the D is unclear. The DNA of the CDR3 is TGTGCCAGCAGCCAGATGACGGATAGCAATCAGCCCCAGCATTTT. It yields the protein CASSQMTDSNQPQHF.